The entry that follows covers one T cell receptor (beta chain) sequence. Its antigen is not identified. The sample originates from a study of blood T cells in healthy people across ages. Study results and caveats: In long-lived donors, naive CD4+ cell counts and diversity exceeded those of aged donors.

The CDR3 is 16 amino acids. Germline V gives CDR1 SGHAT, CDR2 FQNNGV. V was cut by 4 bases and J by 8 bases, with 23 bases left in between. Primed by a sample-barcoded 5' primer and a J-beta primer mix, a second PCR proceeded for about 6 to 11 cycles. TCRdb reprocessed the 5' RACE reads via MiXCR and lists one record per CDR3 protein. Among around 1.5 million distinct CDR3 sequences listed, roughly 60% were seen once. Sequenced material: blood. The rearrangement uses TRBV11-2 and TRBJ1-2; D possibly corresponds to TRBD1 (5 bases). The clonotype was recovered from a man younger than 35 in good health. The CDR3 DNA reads TGTGCCAGCAGCTCAGTCACGGGACGCAGGTCCTGGGGCTACACCTTC. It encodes CASSSVTGRRSWGYTF.